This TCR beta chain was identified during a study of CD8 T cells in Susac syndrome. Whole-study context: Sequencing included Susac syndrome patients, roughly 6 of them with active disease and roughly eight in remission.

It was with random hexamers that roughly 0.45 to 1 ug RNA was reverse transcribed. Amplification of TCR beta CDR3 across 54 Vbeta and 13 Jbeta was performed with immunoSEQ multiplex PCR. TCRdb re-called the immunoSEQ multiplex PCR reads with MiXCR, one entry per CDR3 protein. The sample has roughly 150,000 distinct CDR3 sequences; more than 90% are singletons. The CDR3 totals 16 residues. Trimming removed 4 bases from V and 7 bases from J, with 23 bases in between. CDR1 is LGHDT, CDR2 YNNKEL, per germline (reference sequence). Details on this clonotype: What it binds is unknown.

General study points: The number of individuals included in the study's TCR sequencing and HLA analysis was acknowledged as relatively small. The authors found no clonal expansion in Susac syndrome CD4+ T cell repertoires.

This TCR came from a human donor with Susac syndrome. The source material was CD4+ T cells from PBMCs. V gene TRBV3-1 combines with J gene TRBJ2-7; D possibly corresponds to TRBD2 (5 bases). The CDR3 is CASSPRYRAPTGEQYF. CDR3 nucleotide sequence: TGTGCCAGCAGCCCAAGATACCGGGCCCCTACGGGGGAGCAGTACTTC.